What follows is one T cell receptor (beta chain) and its context. Its specific antigen is unknown. Base qualities are not at hand, and no much larger clone is one base apart. This entry belongs to a study of blood T cells in healthy people across ages (dated by TCRdb to the mid-2010s). About the investigation overall: Template switching captured roughly one uniquely barcoded TCR beta cDNA molecule per two T cells in model experiments. Four age groups were formed from the donors: young (average roughly 16 years), middle-aged (approximately 39), aged (roughly 59) and long-lived (approximately 78). To track age-related changes in TCR beta repertoire diversity, the study relied on deep sequencing normalized with unique cDNA molecular identifiers. Donors of different ages were randomly distributed across sequencing lanes to avoid experimental bias. The study analyzed two additional independent replicas of 1 million unique cDNA reads from the same blood draw for two donors, one aged 18 to 30 and one aged 80 or older. Broader findings and caveats from the paper: Since profiling was done on bulk unsorted PBMCs, naive and antigen-experienced compartments could not be conclusively compared. Because the CMV infection status of the donors was unknown, age-related changes in expanded clonotypes may potentially have been confounded. The percentage of naive T cells measured by flow cytometry correlated strongly with observed TCR beta diversity. As age increased, observed TCR beta diversity per million T cells dropped in a roughly linear way, and a significant reduction was already evident by age about 36. Estimates of total diversity from one million sequenced T cells were regarded as lower bounds and underestimates. Compared with the aged group, the long-lived group had more naive CD4+ T cells, fewer expanded clones and increased TCR diversity, a pattern suggesting age selection.

Donors were a few dozen systemically healthy Caucasian individuals from Russia aged roughly 6 to 100 years. Roughly 10 milliliters of peripheral blood were collected from each donor into EDTA-treated Vacutainer tubes. Ficoll-Paque density-gradient centrifugation was used to isolate PBMCs, with at least 6.5 million obtained per sample. Trizol reagent was used to extract total RNA from the PBMCs, yielding at least 6 micrograms per sample. Naive CD45RAhigh/CD27high T cell percentages were measured by flow cytometry on a PBMC aliquot from every donor. Between the V and J ends, shortened by 6 bases and 1 base respectively, the junction contains 16 bases. Including cysteine and phenylalanine, the CDR3 has 15 amino acids. Solely the CDR3 DNA is kept, with 45 bases framed from the first base. According to the germline V gene, CDR1 reads MDHEN and CDR2 reads SYDVKM. Receptors were amplified or captured by 5' RACE. These reads were obtained on an Illumina HiSeq 2500. A second PCR of roughly 6 to 11 cycles was run with a J-beta primer mix and a sample-barcoded 5' primer. Each TCR beta cDNA molecule received a unique molecular identifier from a template-switch 5' adaptor carrying 12 random nucleotides. Each sample yielded at least 2.5 million CDR3-containing paired-end reads. First-strand cDNA was synthesized from all RNA with the Mint cDNA synthesis kit, primed by a TRBC-specific oligonucleotide. Following uracil-DNA glycosylase treatment, all cDNA underwent a first 18-cycle PCR with the universal primers M1SS and BC2_uni_R. For the original study's pipeline: Normalization of each sample was performed by random selection of 1 million high-quality reads, each carrying a distinct molecular identifier. Instead of being binned into consensus sequences, reads with shared molecular identifiers were discarded. MiTCR, set to a Q25 quality threshold and the strictest error-elimination algorithm, was used for CDR3 identification, clonotype clustering and error correction. Lower-bound total TCR beta diversity was estimated with a nonparametric unseen species model using Euler transformation. TCRdb trimmed the raw reads at Q25, called clones with MiXCR and kept productive beta chains. Here each entry gathers all rows of one CDR3 protein and keeps the most common genes and DNA. TCRdb, rather than the study authors, made the V and J calls. This sample comprises roughly 900,000 distinct CDR3 sequences, approximately 49% of them detected only once. The leading ten clones occupy under 15% of the sample.

The receptor's source is a man in his thirties or forties in good health. Rearrangement joined TRBV28 to TRBJ2-7; the D call is tentative, TRBD1 or TRBD2, as each matches 6 bases. The sequenced sample consisted of blood. The CDR3 amino acid sequence is: CASRKGGGHSYEQYF. The DNA sequence is given as TGTGCCAGCAGAAAAGGTGGGGGGCATTCCTACGAGCAGTACTTC.